These 11 T cell receptor beta chains were sequenced from one sample in a study of blood T cell repertoires in COVID-19. TCRdb's table, derived via immunoSEQ multiplex PCR, lists solely in-frame clones and lacks some. The data hold just over 150,000 clones, with around 89% observed a single time. The material sequenced was peripheral blood. These receptors were obtained from a woman aged 40 to 50 with acute or convalescent COVID-19.

The chain recombines TRBV24-1 with TRBJ1-2; D gene uncertain. Germline CDR1 is KGHDR and CDR2 is SFDVKD. With 9 bases removed from V and 6 bases from J, the gap between germline ends came to 10 bases. The CDR3 totals 11 residues. CDR3: CATRGPDGYTF. CDR3 DNA sequence: TGTGCCACCCGTGGGCCAGATGGCTACACCTTC.

V usage is TRBV12-3 or TRBV12-4 and J usage is TRBJ2-3; 8 bases are a match to TRBD2. V lost 1 base to trimming and J lost 14 bases; unmatched junction nucleotides: 5. This CDR3 has 12 residues. The CDR3 nucleotides read TGTGCCAGCAGTTTAGTGGGGACTAGGGCGTATTTT. It translates to CASSLVGTRAYF.

V and J are TRBV19 and TRBJ2-7, with 7 positions matching TRBD1. CDR1 is LNHDA and CDR2 is SQIVND in the germline V gene (reference sequence). V trimming: 2 bases; J trimming: 0 bases; junction bases outside the gene matches: 4. The CDR3 consists of 15 residues. The CDR3 DNA reads TGTGCCAGTAGTATAATTGGGACAGACTCCTACGAGCAGTACTTC. Translating gives CASSIIGTDSYEQYF.

The CDR3 DNA reads as TGTGCCAGCAGTACCCTAGACGATGAGCAGTACTTC. Its translation is CASSTLDDEQYF. This rearrangement joins TRBV6-2 or TRBV6-3 to TRBJ2-7; D call uncertain. Looked up from germline, CDR1 is MNHEY and CDR2 is SVGEGT. V lost 5 bases and J lost 7, with 12 bases in between. The CDR3 has 12 amino acids.

This clone was found a few times. The junction does not match germline at one end; this may be a read error. This chain joins TRBV19 and TRBJ1-1; a possible D gene is TRBD1 (6 bases). The CDR3 runs to 15 residues. The V gene's germline CDR1 is LNHDA and CDR2 SQIVND (reference sequence). The CDR3 loop reads CASSKTGLGATEAFF. DNA for the CDR3: TGTGCCAGCAGTAAAACCGGGCTGGGGGCCACTGAAGCTTTCTTT. Drawing the rest from reference TRBV19 and TRBJ1-1, the complete variable domain is DGGITQSPKYLFRKEGQNVTLSCEQNLNHDAMYWYRQDPGQGLRLIYYSQIVNDFQKGDIAEGYSVSREKKESFPLTVTSAQKNPTAFYLCASSKTGLGATEAFFGQGTRLTVV.

V gene TRBV2 combines with J gene TRBJ2-1; TRBD1 aligns across 8 bases. The CDR3 length is 14 residues. Unmatched junction bases numbered 12, after V lost 8 bases and J lost 9 bases. Germline values: CDR1 SNHLY, CDR2 FYNNEI. Written as DNA, the CDR3 is TGTGCCAGCCTGGAGCAGGGGGCGTTCGGTGAGCAGTTCTTC. Its protein product is CASLEQGAFGEQFF.

The rearrangement joins TRBV14 to TRBJ2-5; TRBD1 agrees at 8 bases. The CDR3 extends over 20 amino acids. The V gene's germline CDR1 is SGHDN and CDR2 FVKESK. The V segment lost 0 bases and the J segment 0 bases; nucleotides outside the gene matches: 15. CDR3 residues: CASSQERPVTGGRNQETQYF. The CDR3 DNA follows: TGTGCCAGCAGCCAAGAAAGGCCCGTTACAGGGGGGCGGAACCAAGAGACCCAGTACTTC.

J is TRBJ1-1 and V is TRBV3-1 (or the pseudogene TRBV3-2); D might be TRBD1 (5 bases). V was pared by 1 base and J by 11 bases, with 20 bases between. Germline CDR1 is LGHDT and CDR2 is YNNKEL (reference sequence). This CDR3 comprises 15 residues. The CDR3 here is CASSQGPQGAHGAFF. The CDR3 region has the DNA TGTGCCAGCAGCCAAGGCCCACAAGGGGCCCATGGGGCTTTCTTT.

In its sample, this clone was seen once. The rearrangement uses TRBV6-1 and TRBJ1-5; 9 nucleotides match TRBD1. Germline CDR1 reads MNHNS; CDR2 reads SASEGT. V was pared by 0 bases and J by 4 bases, with 10 bases of the junction left unmatched. CDR3 size: 18 residues. CDR3 nucleotide sequence: TGTGCCAGCAGTGAAGCAGTGTCCGGGACAGGGATAAATCAGCCCCAGCATTTT. This codes for CASSEAVSGTGINQPQHF.

The CDR3 spells CAWSSGGLETQYF. In nucleotides, the CDR3 is TGTGCCTGGAGTTCAGGGGGGCTAGAGACCCAGTACTTC. This chain connects TRBV30 to TRBJ2-5, with D maybe TRBD1 (7 bases). Deletions cut 2 bases from V and 4 bases from J, with 11 bases between. Germline V gene lookup returns CDR1 GTSNPN and CDR2 SVGIG (reference sequence). The CDR3 length is 13 residues.

The chain links TRBV6-6 to TRBJ1-5; D remains ambiguous. The CDR3 contains 13 residues. Germline-derived CDR1 and CDR2 are MNHNY and SVGAGI (reference sequence). The V and J ends lost 0 bases and 7 bases respectively, with 7 bases between them. Here the CDR3 reads CASSYSGDQPQHF. CDR3 bases: TGTGCCAGCAGTTACTCGGGAGACCAGCCCCAGCATTTT.